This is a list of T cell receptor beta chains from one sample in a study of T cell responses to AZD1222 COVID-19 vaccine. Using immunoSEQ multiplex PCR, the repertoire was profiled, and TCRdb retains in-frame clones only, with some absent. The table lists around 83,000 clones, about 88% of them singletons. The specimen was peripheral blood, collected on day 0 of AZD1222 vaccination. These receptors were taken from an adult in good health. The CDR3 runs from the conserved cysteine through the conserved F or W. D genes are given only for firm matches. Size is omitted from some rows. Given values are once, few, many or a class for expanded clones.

cdr3_nt: TGTGCCAGCTCGCCGACAAAAGCGGGCTCCTACAATGAGCAGTTCTTC
cdr3_aa: CASSPTKAGSYNEQFF
clone_size: -
d_call: -
j_call: TRBJ2-1
v_call: TRBV3-1/TRBV3-2

cdr3_nt: TGCGCCAGCAGTGCGGGTAGCGGGAGTCAAGAGACCCAGTACTTC
cdr3_aa: CASSAGSGSQETQYF
clone_size: -
d_call: TRBD2
j_call: TRBJ2-5
v_call: TRBV5-1

cdr3_nt: TGTGCCAGCAGTTACTCGATAGGGAGAGAGACCCAGTACTTC
cdr3_aa: CASSYSIGRETQYF
clone_size: -
d_call: -
j_call: TRBJ2-5
v_call: TRBV6-6

cdr3_nt: TGTGCCAGCAGTTGGACTAGCGGGAAAGATGAGCAGTTCTTC
cdr3_aa: CASSWTSGKDEQFF
clone_size: once
d_call: TRBD2
j_call: TRBJ2-1
v_call: TRBV27

cdr3_nt: TGTGCCAGCAGCCCCCGGGAGCAACATGGCTACACCTTC
cdr3_aa: CASSPREQHGYTF
clone_size: -
d_call: -
j_call: TRBJ1-2
v_call: TRBV9

cdr3_nt: TGTGCCAGCAGCACTACGGGAAATGGTCATGGCTACACCTTC
cdr3_aa: CASSTTGNGHGYTF
clone_size: -
d_call: -
j_call: TRBJ1-2
v_call: TRBV7-2

cdr3_nt: TGTGCCAGCAGTCCTGACAGAGACTATGGCTACACCTTC
cdr3_aa: CASSPDRDYGYTF
clone_size: -
d_call: -
j_call: TRBJ1-2
v_call: TRBV7-3

cdr3_nt: TGTGCCAGCTCCCCGGGTCCGGGGGAGAATCAGCCCCAGCATTTT
cdr3_aa: CASSPGPGENQPQHF
clone_size: -
d_call: -
j_call: TRBJ1-5
v_call: TRBV18

cdr3_nt: TGTGCCAGCAGCTCTTCAGGGTGGCGCTGGGAGCTGTTTTTT
cdr3_aa: CASSSSGWRWELFF
clone_size: few
d_call: -
j_call: TRBJ2-2
v_call: TRBV7-8

cdr3_nt: TGTGCCAGCAGCTTAGAGAGACAGTTTATCGGGGAGACCCAGTACTTC
cdr3_aa: CASSLERQFIGETQYF
clone_size: once
d_call: -
j_call: TRBJ2-5
v_call: TRBV7-9

cdr3_nt: TGTGCCAGCAGTTATCCCCCCTTGGGGGAGCGAGGAACAGATACGCAGTATTTT
cdr3_aa: CASSYPPLGERGTDTQYF
clone_size: -
d_call: -
j_call: TRBJ2-3
v_call: TRBV28

cdr3_nt: TGTGCCAGCAGTTGGTCGAGGGACTATGGCTACACCTTC
cdr3_aa: CASSWSRDYGYTF
clone_size: -
d_call: -
j_call: TRBJ1-2
v_call: TRBV12-3/TRBV12-4

cdr3_nt: TGTGCCAGCAGCAAATACCCAGGGATCTCCTACGAGCAGTACTTC
cdr3_aa: CASSKYPGISYEQYF
clone_size: -
d_call: -
j_call: TRBJ2-7
v_call: TRBV21-1

cdr3_nt: TGTGCCAGCAGTCTAGCGGGAGGGGCCGAGAAGTACTTC
cdr3_aa: CASSLAGGAEKYF
clone_size: -
d_call: TRBD2
j_call: TRBJ2-7
v_call: TRBV6-2/TRBV6-3

cdr3_nt: TGTGCCAGCAGTTACCCGGCGGGAGGGTCCACAGATACGCAGTATTTT
cdr3_aa: CASSYPAGGSTDTQYF
clone_size: -
d_call: TRBD2
j_call: TRBJ2-3
v_call: TRBV6-2/TRBV6-3

cdr3_nt: TGTGCCAGCATTACGGGCCAGGGGAGTTCCTACGAGCAGTACTTC
cdr3_aa: CASITGQGSSYEQYF
clone_size: -
d_call: -
j_call: TRBJ2-7
v_call: TRBV28

cdr3_nt: TGTGCCAGCAGCTTTAGCCGGGACTCGACCTACGAGCAGTACTTC
cdr3_aa: CASSFSRDSTYEQYF
clone_size: -
d_call: -
j_call: TRBJ2-7
v_call: TRBV9

cdr3_nt: TGTGCCACCAGCAGAGATCCCAGGGAGGCCACTGAAGCTTTCTTT
cdr3_aa: CATSRDPREATEAFF
clone_size: -
d_call: -
j_call: TRBJ1-1
v_call: TRBV15

cdr3_nt: TGTGCCACCAGCAGAGACTCTGGAAACACCATATATTTT
cdr3_aa: CATSRDSGNTIYF
clone_size: -
d_call: -
j_call: TRBJ1-3
v_call: TRBV15

cdr3_nt: TGTGCCAGCGGCCGACAGCTCCAAGAGACCCAGTACTTC
cdr3_aa: CASGRQLQETQYF
clone_size: -
d_call: -
j_call: TRBJ2-5
v_call: TRBV12-3/TRBV12-4

cdr3_nt: TGTGCCAGCAGCTTCCAGGAGTCGCCCCAGCATTTT
cdr3_aa: CASSFQESPQHF
clone_size: -
d_call: -
j_call: TRBJ1-5
v_call: TRBV12-3/TRBV12-4

cdr3_nt: TGTGCCAGCAGCGCCCGGGGAGGTATGAACACTGAAGCTTTCTTT
cdr3_aa: CASSARGGMNTEAFF
clone_size: -
d_call: -
j_call: TRBJ1-1
v_call: TRBV5-4

cdr3_nt: TGTGCCAGCAGCCCCGGGACAGCCATGAACACTGAAGCTTTCTTT
cdr3_aa: CASSPGTAMNTEAFF
clone_size: -
d_call: TRBD1
j_call: TRBJ1-1
v_call: TRBV6-2/TRBV6-3

cdr3_nt: TGTGCCAGCAGTTTTTTGAGCAATCAGCCCCAGCATTTT
cdr3_aa: CASSFLSNQPQHF
clone_size: once
d_call: -
j_call: TRBJ1-5
v_call: TRBV6-2/TRBV6-3

cdr3_nt: TGTGCCAGCAGCACTCCGACAGGAACCTACGAGCAGTACTTC
cdr3_aa: CASSTPTGTYEQYF
clone_size: -
d_call: -
j_call: TRBJ2-7
v_call: TRBV7-3

cdr3_nt: TGTGCCAGTAGTTCTGGGACCGGGTCGTCCCAGTACTTC
cdr3_aa: CASSSGTGSSQYF
clone_size: once
d_call: -
j_call: TRBJ2-5
v_call: TRBV19

cdr3_nt: TGTGCCAGCAGTTTACCCGAAAGCCGCTATGGCTACACCTTC
cdr3_aa: CASSLPESRYGYTF
clone_size: once
d_call: -
j_call: TRBJ1-2
v_call: TRBV28

cdr3_nt: TGTGCCAGCAGACTCGGACAGGGATCCTACGAGCAGTACTTC
cdr3_aa: CASRLGQGSYEQYF
clone_size: -
d_call: TRBD1
j_call: TRBJ2-7
v_call: TRBV5-5

cdr3_nt: TGTGCCAGCAGAAATACAGGGTATAATCAGCCCCAGCATTTT
cdr3_aa: CASRNTGYNQPQHF
clone_size: -
d_call: -
j_call: TRBJ1-5
v_call: TRBV2

cdr3_nt: TGTGCCAGTAGGGGTATACGGGTTTTGGGGGCCAACGTCCTGACTTTC
cdr3_aa: CASRGIRVLGANVLTF
clone_size: few
d_call: -
j_call: TRBJ2-6
v_call: TRBV19

cdr3_nt: TGTGCCAGCAGTCCTGGACTAGCGGGGTGGTCCGATTCTAACTACAATGAGCAGTTCTTC
cdr3_aa: CASSPGLAGWSDSNYNEQFF
clone_size: -
d_call: TRBD2
j_call: TRBJ2-1
v_call: TRBV28

cdr3_nt: TGTGCCAGCAGTTTACCGTATCAGCCCCAGCATTTT
cdr3_aa: CASSLPYQPQHF
clone_size: -
d_call: -
j_call: TRBJ1-5
v_call: TRBV12-3/TRBV12-4

cdr3_nt: TGTGCCAGCAGCCCGCATCATAATTCACCCCTCCACTTT
cdr3_aa: CASSPHHNSPLHF
clone_size: -
d_call: -
j_call: TRBJ1-6
v_call: TRBV7-9